This T cell receptor beta chain was captured by sequencing in a study of T cells in women clearing cervical HPV infection. Study as a whole: No precancer developed; the control's incident HPV16 infection cleared within 12 months. With HLA typing for only a few women, HLA confounding remains possible.

Each participant carried one incident cervical HPV16 infection only. The repertoire was sequenced with immunoSEQ multiplex PCR; TCRdb's copy has only in-frame clones and lacks some. This sample's table has about 37,000 clones. Points on this clone: Its target is not known. The read falls 3 residues short of the CDR3 end, and the missing part is taken from the germline J gene.

Broader study findings: CIN3+ cases had significantly higher TCR repertoire richness than controls, but evenness did not differ.

Germline CDR1 MDHEN, CDR2 SYDVKM. The CDR3 is 14 amino acids. The trim removed 5 bases at V and 2 bases at J, leaving 6 bases unmatched. The receptor was isolated from a woman aged 18 to 75 with a cervical HPV16 infection that either progressed to CIN3+ or cleared (not recorded which). Sample: blood buffy coat. The V call is TRBV28, the J call TRBJ2-7; 7 nucleotides agree with TRBD1. The part of the CDR3 DNA that was read is TGTGCCAGCAGTATCTCAGGGGGTACCTACGAG. Protein sequence: CASSISGGTYE. The full CDR3 protein is CASSISGGTYEQYF.